The next 8 T cell receptor beta chains were all read from a single sample in a study of Graves' ophthalmopathy and Graves' hyperthyroidism. Researchers took RNA transcripts and amplified TCR beta CDR3 regions from them. HTBI-primed first-round RT-PCR preceded second-round multiplex PCR. TCRdb ran MiXCR on the multiplex PCR reads and lists one entry per CDR3 protein. This sample has 170,000 or so distinct CDR3 sequences, with about 40% found just once. Sequencing was performed on peripheral blood. These receptors were collected from a woman aged 40 to 50 with Graves' ophthalmopathy.

The chain links TRBV2 to TRBJ1-5, with 7 bases that match TRBD1. The CDR3 spans 15 residues. V dropped 5 bases and J dropped 4; count of bases not matched to a gene: 8. The germline CDR1 and CDR2 sequences are SNHLY and FYNNEI. Written as DNA, the CDR3 is TGTGCCAGCAGTACTTCAGGGGGAATAAATCAGCCCCAGCATTTT. Translated, it gives CASSTSGGINQPQHF.

This clonotype was seen a single time. The V call is TRBV12-3 or TRBV12-4, the J call TRBJ2-7; D may be TRBD2 (6 bases). CDR3 length: 12 residues. Trimming removed 6 bases at V and 4 bases at J, with 10 bases between. DNA of the CDR3: TGTGCCAGCAGGCGACTAGGTTACGAGCAGTACTTC. It specifies CASRRLGYEQYF.

This clonotype was counted many times. The chain is built from TRBV20-1 and TRBJ2-7; D possibly corresponds to TRBD2 (6 bases). The CDR3 consists of 15 residues. Trimming pared 2 bases from V and 0 bases from J, leaving 14 bases between. CDR1 and CDR2 (germline): DFQATT, SNEGSKA (reference sequence). CDR3 protein: CSARSSGESSYEQYF. The CDR3 DNA is TGCAGTGCTAGAAGTAGCGGCGAAAGCTCCTACGAGCAGTACTTC.

The rearrangement joins TRBV6-1 to TRBJ1-1; 8 bases fit TRBD1. V was clipped by 0 bases and J by 4 bases; unmatched bases: 13. The CDR3 covers 18 residues. Germline-derived CDR1 and CDR2 are MNHNS and SASEGT. The CDR3 sequence is CASSEAGGRGHGATEAFF. The DNA for the CDR3 is TGTGCCAGCAGTGAAGCGGGCGGCAGGGGGCACGGGGCCACTGAAGCTTTCTTT.

The chain joins TRBV7-2 to TRBJ2-7; tentative D call: TRBD1 (6 bases). The CDR3 is 15 amino acids. The V end lost 2 bases, the J end lost 4 bases, and 15 bases lay between the germline ends. CDR1 and CDR2 from the germline V gene are SGHTA and FQGNSA. The CDR3 loop is CASSLKWGRPYEQYF. CDR3 nucleotide sequence: TGTGCCAGCAGCTTAAAGTGGGGGCGTCCGTACGAGCAGTACTTC. The full variable domain, with the rest looked up from reference TRBV7-2 and TRBJ2-7, is GAGVSQSPSNKVTEKGKDVELRCDPISGHTALYWYRQSLGQGLEFLIYFQGNSAPDKSGLPSDRFSAERTGGSVSTLTIQRTQQEDSAVYLCASSLKWGRPYEQYFGPGTRLTVT.

The chain links TRBV6-2 or TRBV6-3 to TRBJ2-5; D is perhaps TRBD1 (6 bases). V lost 4 bases, J lost 3 bases, and 12 bases lay in between. Germline values: CDR1 MNHEY, CDR2 SVGEGT. The CDR3 is made up of 14 amino acids. Here the CDR3 DNA reads TGTGCCAGCAGTTCGGGGACATATGAAGAGACCCAGTACTTC. It translates to CASSSGTYEETQYF.

This clonotype was counted ten times or more. A much larger clone is a single base away; this may be a read error. This chain connects TRBV11-2 to TRBJ1-1; TRBD1 agrees at 8 bases. The CDR3 runs 13 residues. CDR1 and CDR2 from the germline V gene are SGHAT and FQNNGV. CDR3 amino acids: CATAGGTDTEALF. CDR3 DNA: TGTGCCACTGCAGGGGGCACCGACACTGAAGCTCTCTTT.

J is TRBJ2-4 and V is TRBV7-2, with a possible D match to TRBD2 (5 bases). V was pared by 5 bases and J by 0 bases, with 8 bases between. Germline assignment: CDR1 SGHTA and CDR2 FQGNSA. The CDR3 covers 14 residues. The CDR3 is CASSKGLAKNIQYF. The CDR3 coding sequence is TGTGCCAGCAGCAAAGGACTAGCCAAAAACATTCAGTACTTC.